The source of this T cell receptor (beta chain) is a study of cytomegalovirus exposure and HLA in healthy donors. Study background: As an earlier analysis found, about 179 million T cells yielded approximately 100 million unique TCR beta sequences.

Germline assignment: CDR1 SGHNT and CDR2 YENEEA. With 2 bases removed from V and 4 bases from J, the gap between germline ends came to 17 bases. The CDR3 runs to 16 residues. Primers included in the PCR were 60 Vbeta and 13 Jbeta primers. Assay: immunoSEQ multiplex PCR; the TCRdb copy retains only in-frame clones and omits some. The data hold more than 80,000 clones, with roughly 77% observed a single time. The TCR comes from a man aged 60 to 69 in good health and CMV-seronegative. This chain connects TRBV11-3 to TRBJ2-5; TRBD1 might be the D (6 bases). The specimen sequenced was PBMCs. CDR3 in amino acids: CASSLQGGIGGETQYF. The CDR3 bases are TGTGCCAGCAGCTTACAAGGGGGAATTGGGGGAGAGACCCAGTACTTC. The whole variable domain, remainder taken from reference TRBV11-3 and TRBJ2-5, is EAGVVQSPRYKIIEKKQPVAFWCNPISGHNTLYWYLQNLGQGPELLIRYENEEAVDDSQLPKDRFSAERLKGVDSTLKIQPAELGDSAVYLCASSLQGGIGGETQYFGPGTRLLVL.